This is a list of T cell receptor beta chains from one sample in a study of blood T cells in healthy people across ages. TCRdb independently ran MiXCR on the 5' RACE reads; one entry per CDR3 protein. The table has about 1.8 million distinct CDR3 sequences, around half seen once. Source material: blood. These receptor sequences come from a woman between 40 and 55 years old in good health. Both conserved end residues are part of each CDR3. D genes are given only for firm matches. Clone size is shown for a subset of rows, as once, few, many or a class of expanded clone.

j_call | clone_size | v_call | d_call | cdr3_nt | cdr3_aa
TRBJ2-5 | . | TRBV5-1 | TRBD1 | TGCGCCAGCAGCTTGGCTGGGACAGGGGGGACCCAGTACTTC | CASSLAGTGGTQYF
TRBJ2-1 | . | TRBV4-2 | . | TGTGCCAGCAGCCAAGAAGGAGGCCAGAGCCAGTTCTTC | CASSQEGGQSQFF
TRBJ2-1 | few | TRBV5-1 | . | TGCGCCAGCGTGGCGCAGGGAACACGCCTAAACAATGAGCAGTTCTTC | CASVAQGTRLNNEQFF
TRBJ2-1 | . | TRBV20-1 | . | TGCAGTGCCCTAGGGGGATCAGCGATAAATGAGCAGTTCTTC | CSALGGSAINEQFF
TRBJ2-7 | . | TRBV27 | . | TGTGTCAGCAGTTTATCTCCCAGGTACGAGCAGTACTTC | CVSSLSPRYEQYF
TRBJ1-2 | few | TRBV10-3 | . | TGTGCCATCAGTGAGAGGGAGGCTCCCTATGGCTACACCTTC | CAISEREAPYGYTF
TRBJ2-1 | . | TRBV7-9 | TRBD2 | TGTGCCAGCAGCCCGAGACTAGCGGGGGACCGCAGCTCCTACAATGAGCAGTTCTTC | CASSPRLAGDRSSYNEQFF
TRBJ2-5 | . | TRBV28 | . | TGTGCCAGCAGCACCGCGGGGGCGCAAGAGACCCAGTACTTC | CASSTAGAQETQYF
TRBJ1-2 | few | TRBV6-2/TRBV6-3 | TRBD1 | TGTGCCAGCAGTGCGGACAGGGAAGTGTTGGGCTACACCTTC | CASSADREVLGYTF
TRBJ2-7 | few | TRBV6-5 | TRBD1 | TGTGCCAGCAGTCTCCGGGGACAGGCTGACTACGAGCAGTACTTC | CASSLRGQADYEQYF
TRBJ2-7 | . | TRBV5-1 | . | TGCGCCAGCAGCTTGGCCTCGGCAGAAGTTCCCTACGAGCAGTACTTC | CASSLASAEVPYEQYF
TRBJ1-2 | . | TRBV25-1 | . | TGTGCCAGCAGTGAAACGGGGGGCAGGAACTATGGCTACACCTTC | CASSETGGRNYGYTF
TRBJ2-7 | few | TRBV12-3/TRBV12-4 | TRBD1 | TGTGCCAGCACCTCTTTCCAGGGGGCCGGGTCCTCCGAGCAGTACTTC | CASTSFQGAGSSEQYF
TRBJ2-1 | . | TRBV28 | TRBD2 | TGTGCCAGCAGTCAACCTAGCGGGGGGTGGTACAATGAGCAGTTCTTC | CASSQPSGGWYNEQFF
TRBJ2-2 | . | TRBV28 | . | TGTGCCAGCAGTTTAATGAAACGAGGGACCGGGGAGCTGTTTTTT | CASSLMKRGTGELFF
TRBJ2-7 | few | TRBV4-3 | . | TGCGCCAGCAGCCGCGGGACAGCGCCCTACGAGCAGTACTTC | CASSRGTAPYEQYF
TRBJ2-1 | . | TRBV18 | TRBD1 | TGTGCCAGCTCACGGGAGACGGATACAGGGGTCGTTCACTACAATGAGCAGTTCTTC | CASSRETDTGVVHYNEQFF
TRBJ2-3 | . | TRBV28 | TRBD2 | TGTGCCCGCAGTCCGGGACTAGATTTTACCACAGATACGCAGTATTTT | CARSPGLDFTTDTQYF
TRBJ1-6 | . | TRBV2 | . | TGTGCCAGCAGTGAACTGGAGGGAATTAATCCACCCCTCCACTTT | CASSELEGINPPLHF
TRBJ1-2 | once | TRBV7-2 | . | TGTGCCAGCAGCCCTGATGCTACGGGATCTGTAGTGGGGGGCTACACCTTC | CASSPDATGSVVGGYTF
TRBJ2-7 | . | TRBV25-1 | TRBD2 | TGTGCCAGCCGATCCGGGGGGAGTAAGTACGAGCAGTACTTC | CASRSGGSKYEQYF
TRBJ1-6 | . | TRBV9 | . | TGTGCCAGCAGCGTAGAAACAGGGCACAATTCACCCCTCCACTTT | CASSVETGHNSPLHF
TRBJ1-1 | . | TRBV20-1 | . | TGCAGTGCTGATACCAGGGTGGGGGTTACGACTGAAGCTTTCTTT | CSADTRVGVTTEAFF
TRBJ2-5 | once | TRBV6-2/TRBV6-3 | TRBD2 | TGTGCCAGCATCCCTCCGGGGCAAGCGGGGGGACCAAACTCCTACAATGAGCAGTACTTC | CASIPPGQAGGPNSYNEQYF
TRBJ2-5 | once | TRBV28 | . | TGTGCCAGCAGTTGGTTGAGGGTCGGCCAAGAGACCCAGTACTTC | CASSWLRVGQETQYF
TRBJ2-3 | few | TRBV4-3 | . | TGCGCCAGCAGCCACGGGACTTCTCCCACAGATACGCAGTATTTT | CASSHGTSPTDTQYF
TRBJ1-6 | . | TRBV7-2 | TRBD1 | TGTGCCAGCAGCTCTTATTGGGGACAGATTAATTCACCCCTCCACTTT | CASSSYWGQINSPLHF
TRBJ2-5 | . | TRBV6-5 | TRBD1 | TGTGCCAGCAGTTCAGACAGGGTGCAGGCCCAGTACTTC | CASSSDRVQAQYF
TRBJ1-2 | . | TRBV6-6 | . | TGTGCCAGCAGTTCCCTACGTTGGGCCCCTTATGGCTACACCTTC | CASSSLRWAPYGYTF
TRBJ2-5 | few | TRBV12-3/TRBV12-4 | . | TGTGCCAGCAGTCACTCAGGAATTCGAGAGACCCAGTACTTC | CASSHSGIRETQYF
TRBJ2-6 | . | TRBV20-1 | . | TGCAGTGCCGCCGAGACAGCTGGGGCCAACGTCCTGACTTTC | CSAAETAGANVLTF
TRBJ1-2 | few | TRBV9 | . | TGTGCCAGCAGCCCCACCAGAGGGAGGGCCCGTTTTAACTATGGCTACACCTTC | CASSPTRGRARFNYGYTF
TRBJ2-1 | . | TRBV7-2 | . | TGTGCCGGCAGCTCTCCCAGCAGGGTTGATGAGCAGTTCTTC | CAGSSPSRVDEQFF
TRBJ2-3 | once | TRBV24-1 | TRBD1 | TGTGCCACCAGTGATCGGACAGGGGCGAACACAGATACGCAGTATTTT | CATSDRTGANTDTQYF
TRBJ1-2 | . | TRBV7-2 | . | TGTGCCAGCAGCCCTTCGTCACGGACGGGTAGTGGCTACACCTTC | CASSPSSRTGSGYTF
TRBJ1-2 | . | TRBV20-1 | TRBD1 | TGCAGTGCCTTCAAGACCCAGGGGGAGAACTATGGCTACACCTTC | CSAFKTQGENYGYTF
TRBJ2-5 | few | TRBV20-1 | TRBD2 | TGCAGTGCAGCGACTAGCGGGGGGGCGGAGACCCAGTACTTC | CSAATSGGAETQYF
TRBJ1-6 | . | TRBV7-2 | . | TGTGCCAGCAGCCCGAGGGCCTTTGAGAGTTCACCCCTCCACTTT | CASSPRAFESSPLHF
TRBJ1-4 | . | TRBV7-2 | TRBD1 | TGTGCCAGCAGCTTATCGTTATTTGGTGACAGGGTTCTTTCGCCCCGAACGGAACTGTTTTTT | CASSLSLFGDRVLSPRTELFF
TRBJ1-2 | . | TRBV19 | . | TGTGCCAGTAGTATACAAGCCTACTATGGCTACACCTTC | CASSIQAYYGYTF
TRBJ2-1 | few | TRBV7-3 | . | TGTGCCAGCAGCTTCCCGGACGGGACGAATGAGCAGTTCTTC | CASSFPDGTNEQFF
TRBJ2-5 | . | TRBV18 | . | TGTGCCAGCTCACCAGGATCTCCAGGGGGGACACAAGAGACCCAGTACTTC | CASSPGSPGGTQETQYF
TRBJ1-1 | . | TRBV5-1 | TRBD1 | TGCGCCAGCAGCTGGGGACAGGGCGAGATCACTGAAGCTTTCTTT | CASSWGQGEITEAFF
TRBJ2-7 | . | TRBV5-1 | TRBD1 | TGCGCCAGCAGACCCTACAGGGGGCGATACGAGCAGTACTTC | CASRPYRGRYEQYF
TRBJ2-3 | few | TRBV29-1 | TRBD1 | TGCAGCGTTTCAACAGGGGGCTGGAGCACAGATACGCAGTATTTT | CSVSTGGWSTDTQYF
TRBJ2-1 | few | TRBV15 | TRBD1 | TGTGCCACCAGCCTCCGGACAGGGTCGGATGAGCAGTTCTTC | CATSLRTGSDEQFF
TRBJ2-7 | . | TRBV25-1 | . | TGTGCCAGCAGTGCCCTGAGAGAGCAGTACTTC | CASSALREQYF
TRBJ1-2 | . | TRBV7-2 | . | TGTGCCAGCAGCCCTTCCCTTCGGGGGGCGAAATCGTACACCTTC | CASSPSLRGAKSYTF